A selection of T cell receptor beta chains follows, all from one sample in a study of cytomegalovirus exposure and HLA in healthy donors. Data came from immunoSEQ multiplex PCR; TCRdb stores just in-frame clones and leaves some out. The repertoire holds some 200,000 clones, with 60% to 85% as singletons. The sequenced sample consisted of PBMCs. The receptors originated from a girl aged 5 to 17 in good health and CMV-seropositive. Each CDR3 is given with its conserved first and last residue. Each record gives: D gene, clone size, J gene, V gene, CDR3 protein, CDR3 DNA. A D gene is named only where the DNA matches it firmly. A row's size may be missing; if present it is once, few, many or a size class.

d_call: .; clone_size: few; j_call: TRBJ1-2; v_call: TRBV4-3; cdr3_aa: CASSQRGTTDDYGYTF; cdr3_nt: TGCGCCAGCAGCCAACGGGGTACCACAGACGACTATGGCTACACCTTC
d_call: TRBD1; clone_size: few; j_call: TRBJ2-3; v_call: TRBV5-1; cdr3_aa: CASSTGQGSPDTQYF; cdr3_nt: TGCGCCAGCAGCACCGGACAGGGCAGCCCAGATACGCAGTATTTT
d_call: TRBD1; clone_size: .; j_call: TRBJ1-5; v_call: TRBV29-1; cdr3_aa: CSVVQGDSQPQHF; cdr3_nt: TGCAGCGTCGTTCAGGGGGACAGTCAGCCCCAGCATTTT
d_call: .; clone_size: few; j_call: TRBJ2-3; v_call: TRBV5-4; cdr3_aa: CASSLVGTSTDTQYF; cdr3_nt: TGTGCCAGCAGCTTGGTCGGGACTAGCACAGATACGCAGTATTTT
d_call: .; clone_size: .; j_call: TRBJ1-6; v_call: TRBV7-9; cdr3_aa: CASSEAENYNSPLHF; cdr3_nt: TGTGCCAGCAGCGAGGCGGAGAACTATAATTCACCCCTCCACTTT
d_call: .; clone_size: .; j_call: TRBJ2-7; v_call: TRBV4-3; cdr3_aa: CASSQDFPPGGSEQYF; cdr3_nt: TGCGCCAGCAGCCAAGATTTCCCCCCCGGCGGGTCCGAGCAGTACTTC
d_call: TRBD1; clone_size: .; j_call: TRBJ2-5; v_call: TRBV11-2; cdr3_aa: CASSQRQGLGTQYF; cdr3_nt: TGTGCCAGCAGCCAACGACAGGGGCTGGGGACCCAGTACTTC
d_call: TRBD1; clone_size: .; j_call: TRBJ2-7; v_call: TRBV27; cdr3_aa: CASSWTGQNEQYF; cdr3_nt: TGTGCCAGCAGTTGGACAGGGCAGAACGAGCAGTACTTC
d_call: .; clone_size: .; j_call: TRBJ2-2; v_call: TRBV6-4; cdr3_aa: CASSREWGLTGELFF; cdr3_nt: TGTGCCAGCAGTCGTGAGTGGGGACTCACCGGGGAGCTGTTTTTT
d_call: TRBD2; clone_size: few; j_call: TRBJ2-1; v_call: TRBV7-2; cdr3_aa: CASSESGLAGYQFF; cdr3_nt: TGTGCCAGCAGCGAATCGGGACTAGCGGGATACCAGTTCTTC
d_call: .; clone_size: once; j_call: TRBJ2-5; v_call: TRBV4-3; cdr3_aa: CASSQDRQETQYF; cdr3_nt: TGCGCCAGCAGCCAAGATCGCCAAGAGACCCAGTACTTC
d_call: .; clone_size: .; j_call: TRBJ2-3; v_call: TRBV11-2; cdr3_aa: CASSLAFSTDTQYF; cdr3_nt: TGTGCCAGCAGCTTAGCGTTTAGCACAGATACGCAGTATTTT
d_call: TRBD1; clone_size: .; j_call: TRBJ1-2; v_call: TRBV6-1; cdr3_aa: CASSDWGQGTNYGYTF; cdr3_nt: TGTGCCAGCAGTGATTGGGGACAGGGGACTAACTATGGCTACACCTTC
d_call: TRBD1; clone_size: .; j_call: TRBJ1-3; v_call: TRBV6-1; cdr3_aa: CASSGTGGNTIYF; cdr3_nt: TGTGCCAGCAGTGGGACAGGTGGAAACACCATATATTTT
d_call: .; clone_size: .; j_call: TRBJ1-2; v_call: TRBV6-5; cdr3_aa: CASSYSRDGSGYTF; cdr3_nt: TGTGCCAGCAGTTACTCGAGGGATGGCTCTGGCTACACCTTC
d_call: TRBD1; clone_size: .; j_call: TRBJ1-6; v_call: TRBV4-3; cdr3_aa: CASSQALGQGNSPLHF; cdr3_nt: TGCGCCAGCAGCCAGGCACTTGGACAGGGTAATTCACCCCTCCACTTT
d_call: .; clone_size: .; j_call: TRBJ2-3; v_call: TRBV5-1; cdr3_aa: CASSPLDRTVSTDTQYF; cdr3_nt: TGCGCCAGCAGCCCCCTAGACAGGACCGTTAGCACAGATACGCAGTATTTT
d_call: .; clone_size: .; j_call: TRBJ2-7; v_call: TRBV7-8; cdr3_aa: CASSRYPSSEQYF; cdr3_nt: TGTGCCAGCAGCCGGTATCCCTCGTCCGAGCAGTACTTC
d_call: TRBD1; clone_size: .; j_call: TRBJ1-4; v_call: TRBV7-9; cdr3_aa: CASSIPVGQGATNEKLFF; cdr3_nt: TGTGCCAGCAGTATACCGGTAGGACAGGGGGCAACTAATGAAAAACTGTTTTTT
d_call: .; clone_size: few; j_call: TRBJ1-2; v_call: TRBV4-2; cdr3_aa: CASSQVEGQNYGYTF; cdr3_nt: TGTGCCAGCAGCCAAGTGGAGGGGCAGAACTATGGCTACACCTTC
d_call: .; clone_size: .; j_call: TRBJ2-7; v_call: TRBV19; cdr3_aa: CASSPRVSGYEQYF; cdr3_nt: TGTGCCAGTAGTCCCCGGGTCAGTGGCTACGAGCAGTACTTC
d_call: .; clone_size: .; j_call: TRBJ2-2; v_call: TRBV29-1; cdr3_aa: CSVGFGPGELFF; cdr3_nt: TGCAGCGTTGGTTTTGGGCCCGGGGAGCTGTTTTTT
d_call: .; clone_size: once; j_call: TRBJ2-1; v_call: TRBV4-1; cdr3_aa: CASSQVGGENEQFF; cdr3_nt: TGCGCCAGCAGCCAAGTGGGGGGAGAGAATGAGCAGTTCTTC
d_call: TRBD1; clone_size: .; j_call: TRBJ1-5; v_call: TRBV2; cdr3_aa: CASNGQGRTAQPQHF; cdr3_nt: TGTGCCAGCAACGGACAGGGGAGGACCGCTCAGCCCCAGCATTTT
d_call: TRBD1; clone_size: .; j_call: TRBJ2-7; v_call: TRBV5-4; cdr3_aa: CASSPPTGGNYEQYF; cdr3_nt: TGTGCCAGCAGCCCTCCGACAGGGGGCAACTACGAGCAGTACTTC
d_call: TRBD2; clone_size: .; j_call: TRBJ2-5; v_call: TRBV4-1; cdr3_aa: CASSRRGGAEETQYF; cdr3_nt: TGCGCCAGCAGCCGGCGCGGGGGGGCCGAGGAGACCCAGTACTTC
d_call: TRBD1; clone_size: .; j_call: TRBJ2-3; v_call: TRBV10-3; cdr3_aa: CATGDRDRVQDTQYF; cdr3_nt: TGTGCCACTGGGGACCGGGACAGGGTTCAAGATACGCAGTATTTT
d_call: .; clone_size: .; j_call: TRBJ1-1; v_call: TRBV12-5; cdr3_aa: CASGLVQSSLNTEAFF; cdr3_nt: TGTGCTAGTGGTTTGGTACAGAGCAGCTTGAACACTGAAGCTTTCTTT
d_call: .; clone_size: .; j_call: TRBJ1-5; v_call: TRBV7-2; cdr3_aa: CASSLVGGSNQPQHF; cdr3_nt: TGTGCCAGCAGCTTAGTGGGAGGTAGCAATCAGCCCCAGCATTTT
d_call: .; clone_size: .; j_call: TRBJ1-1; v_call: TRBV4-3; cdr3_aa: CASSQELRGRAFF; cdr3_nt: TGCGCCAGCAGCCAAGAACTCAGAGGGAGAGCTTTCTTT
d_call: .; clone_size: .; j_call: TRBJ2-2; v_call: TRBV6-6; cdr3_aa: CAINPGTNTGELFF; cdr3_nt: TGTGCCATCAATCCCGGGACGAACACCGGGGAGCTGTTTTTT